One sample yielded the 22 T cell receptor beta chains listed below, sequenced in a study of blood T cell repertoires in COVID-19. Sequenced by immunoSEQ multiplex PCR; TCRdb stores in-frame clones only, minus some. The repertoire holds over 250,000 clones, about four fifths seen once, with over 8.5% in the top ten. The sequenced sample was peripheral blood. Every receptor here comes from a woman in her forties or fifties who had recovered from COVID-19.

The sample holds one count of this clone. The chain employs TRBV6-6 and TRBJ2-5; tentative D call: TRBD2 (6 bases). V dropped 7 bases and J dropped 5 bases, with 26 bases sitting between them. Germline V lookup: CDR1 MNHNY, CDR2 SVGAGI (reference sequence). The CDR3 runs 17 residues. The CDR3 spells CASTRSTSPRAGETQYF. DNA of the CDR3: TGTGCCAGCACCCGATCTACTAGCCCCCGGGCAGGGGAGACCCAGTACTTC.

The V call is TRBV5-8, the J call TRBJ1-2, with 7 bases that match TRBD1. J was trimmed by 7 bases and V by 6 bases; bases with no gene match: 18. The CDR3 consists of 16 residues. Germline V CDR1 and CDR2: SGHTS, YDEGEE. The CDR3 region is CASNTGLDRLASGYTF. The CDR3 DNA sequence: TGTGCCAGCAACACGGGACTGGACAGGTTGGCTAGTGGCTACACCTTC.

V is TRBV7-3 and J is TRBJ1-2; D is unresolved. The CDR3 loop spans 13 amino acids. The germline CDR1 and CDR2 sequences are SGHTA and FQGTGA. Trimming pared 5 bases from V and 4 bases from J, leaving 11 bases between. CDR3 DNA sequence: TGTGCCAGCAGCCCGGGGAACGGCTATGGCTACACCTTC. This translates into CASSPGNGYGYTF.

This clone was observed a single time. The V call is TRBV7-9, the J call TRBJ2-2, with 8 bases aligning to TRBD2. This CDR3 has 14 amino acids. Germline trimming cut 9 bases from V and 2 bases from J; bases unmatched to any gene: 5. Germline V gene sequence: CDR1 SEHNR, CDR2 FQNEAQ (reference sequence). The CDR3 nucleotides read TGTGCCAGTGGACTAGCTCTTAACACCGGGGAGCTGTTTTTT. Its protein is CASGLALNTGELFF.

J is TRBJ1-5 and V is TRBV6-2 or TRBV6-3, with TRBD1 matching over 7 bases. CDR1 is MNHEY, CDR2 SVGEGT, per germline. J was trimmed by 5 bases and V by 6 bases; bases with no gene match: 10. The CDR3 loop spans 15 amino acids. The CDR3 loop reads CASSRGQIFDQPQHF. The CDR3 nucleotides read TGTGCCAGCAGCCGGGGACAGATTTTTGATCAGCCCCAGCATTTT.

The rearrangement joins TRBV18 to TRBJ1-2; the match to TRBD1 covers 10 bases. With 4 bases clipped from V and 4 bases from J, the junction kept 6 bases outside the gene matches. This CDR3 is 15 amino acids long. Germline-derived CDR1 and CDR2 are KGHSH and LQKENI. The CDR3 is CASSQRTGGGYGYTF. The CDR3 DNA follows: TGTGCCAGCTCACAACGGACAGGGGGGGGCTATGGCTACACCTTC.

The chain's CDR3 is CASNLRPADEQFF. CDR3 DNA sequence: TGTGCCAGCAACCTACGGCCAGCGGATGAGCAGTTCTTC. The chain couples TRBV9 to TRBJ2-1, with D perhaps TRBD2 (5 bases). Germline CDR1 SGDLS, CDR2 YYNGEE. V was clipped by 6 bases and J by 8 bases, with 15 bases between them. The CDR3 loop spans 13 amino acids.

The chain links TRBV6-5 to TRBJ1-1; D gene ambiguous. The CDR3 totals 14 residues. Germline lookup yields CDR1 MNHEY and CDR2 SVGAGI. V was clipped by 0 bases and J by 2 bases, with 7 bases between them. CDR3 coding DNA: TGTGCCAGCAGTTACTCGAGAGAAAACACTGAAGCTTTCTTT. Translated, it gives CASSYSRENTEAFF.

The CDR3 DNA follows: TGTGCCAGCAGTGATGGTGGGGCAGGAGACATTCAGTACTTC. Translating gives CASSDGGAGDIQYF. This chain joins TRBV2 and TRBJ2-4; the D gene is possibly TRBD1 (5 bases). The germline V gene has CDR1 SNHLY and CDR2 FYNNEI. This CDR3 has 14 amino acids. V gave up 3 bases and J gave up 8 bases, with 14 bases separating them.

Only one count was recorded for this clone. The chain links TRBV6-2 or TRBV6-3 to TRBJ2-7; 9 bases are shared with TRBD1. The CDR3 extends over 13 amino acids. V gave up 5 bases and J gave up 5 bases; unmatched junction bases: 4. CDR1 MNHEY and CDR2 SVGEGT come from the germline V gene. CDR3 bases: TGTGCCAGCAGTACACAGGGGGCGGACGAGCAGTACTTC. Translating gives CASSTQGADEQYF.

This chain joins TRBV27 and TRBJ2-1; D uncertain. Germline CDR1 MNHEY, CDR2 SMNVEV (reference sequence). CDR3 length: 14 amino acids. Trimming pared 1 base from V and 6 bases from J, leaving 10 bases between. The CDR3 reads CASSLLSTLNEQFF. For the CDR3, the DNA is TGTGCCAGCAGTTTATTGAGTACCCTCAATGAGCAGTTCTTC.

The chain combines TRBV28 with TRBJ2-2; TRBD1 aligns across 7 bases. CDR1 is MDHEN, CDR2 SYDVKM, per germline. V shed 3 bases and J 7 bases; nucleotides not matched to a gene: 5. The CDR3 has 14 residues. CDR3 loop: CASSFDRVGGELFF. CDR3 sequence (DNA): TGTGCCAGCAGTTTCGACAGGGTCGGCGGGGAGCTGTTTTTT. The full variable domain, its missing parts supplied by reference TRBV28 and TRBJ2-2, is DVKVTQSSRYLVKRTGEKVFLECVQDMDHENMFWYRQDPGLGLRLIYFSYDVKMKEKGDIPEGYSVSREKKERFSLILESASTNQTSMYLCASSFDRVGGELFFGEGSRLTVL.

The chain carries TRBV10-3 and TRBJ2-1; TRBD2 aligns across 13 bases. The CDR3 covers 16 residues. From germline, CDR1 is ENHRY and CDR2 SYGVKD. The ends lost 0 bases at V and 5 bases at J; junction bases unmatched: 1. This CDR3 reads CAISESGTSGNNEQFF. The CDR3, as DNA: TGTGCCATCAGTGAGTCTGGGACTAGCGGGAACAATGAGCAGTTCTTC.

This chain uses TRBV7-2 with TRBJ1-4, with TRBD1 identical over 9 bases. CDR1 is SGHTA and CDR2 is FQGNSA in the germline V gene. Trimming at V came to 3 bases and at J to 7 bases, leaving 6 bases not matched to a gene. The CDR3 contains 15 residues. This CDR3 reads CASSFKGQGGEKLFF. CDR3 nucleotide sequence: TGTGCCAGCAGCTTCAAGGGACAGGGAGGTGAAAAACTGTTTTTT.

The V and J genes are TRBV27 and TRBJ2-7, with D tentatively TRBD2 (6 bases). The CDR3 spans 11 residues. Germline CDR1 and CDR2: MNHEY and SMNVEV (reference sequence). Trimming stripped 4 bases from V and 6 bases from J, with 7 bases between. The CDR3 region is CASSSGGEQYF. DNA of the CDR3: TGTGCCAGCAGTTCCGGGGGCGAGCAGTACTTC.

This rearrangement joins TRBV7-8 to TRBJ1-2, with 7 bases lining up with TRBD1. CDR3 length: 14 amino acids. CDR1 and CDR2 from the germline V gene are SGHVS and FQNEAQ. J was trimmed by 8 bases and V by 4 bases; bases with no gene match: 10. CDR3 protein: CASSSTTGIGGYTF. CDR3 sequence (DNA): TGTGCCAGCAGCTCGACGACAGGGATCGGGGGCTACACCTTC. The full variable domain, rest sourced from reference TRBV7-8 and TRBJ1-2, is GAGVSQSPRYKVAKRGQDVALRCDPISGHVSLFWYQQALGQGPEFLTYFQNEAQLDKSGLPSDRFFAERPEGSVSTLKIQRTQQEDSAVYLCASSSTTGIGGYTFGSGTRLTVV.

Notes on this clone: Germline and junction disagree at one end, which may indicate a read error. V is TRBV19 and J is TRBJ1-2; TRBD1 might be the D (6 bases). Germline V gene lookup returns CDR1 LNHDA and CDR2 SQIVND (reference sequence). The CDR3 is 13 residues long. The CDR3 DNA is TGTGCCAGTAGGATAGGACAGAACTATGGCTACACCTTC. Translating gives CASRIGQNYGYTF.

This sequence joins TRBV5-4 and TRBJ2-7; possibly TRBD2 for D (6 bases). With 1 base removed from V and 5 bases from J, the gap between germline ends came to 13 bases. Germline CDR1 reads SGHNT; CDR2 reads YYREEE (reference sequence). This CDR3 is 14 amino acids long. The DNA of the CDR3 is TGTGCCAGCAGCTTGAGGATGACTAGTGACGAGCAGTACTTC. It codes for CASSLRMTSDEQYF.

The chain is built from TRBV28 and TRBJ2-5, with 13 bases matching TRBD2. The CDR3 has 15 amino acids. The V and J ends lost 8 bases and 5 bases, in that order; junction bases with no gene match: 8. Germline assignment: CDR1 MDHEN and CDR2 SYDVKM. The CDR3 DNA sequence: TGTGCCAGCCAACTAGCGGGGGGGCCTCGGGAGACCCAGTACTTC. This gives the protein CASQLAGGPRETQYF. The variable domain in full, with the rest retrieved from reference TRBV28 and TRBJ2-5, is DVKVTQSSRYLVKRTGEKVFLECVQDMDHENMFWYRQDPGLGLRLIYFSYDVKMKEKGDIPEGYSVSREKKERFSLILESASTNQTSMYLCASQLAGGPRETQYFGPGTRLLVL.

The rearrangement uses TRBV29-1 and TRBJ2-7; 7 positions agree with TRBD1. Germline-derived CDR1 and CDR2 are SQVTM and ANQGSEA. Unmatched junction bases numbered 5, after V lost 4 bases and J lost 2 bases. This CDR3 region has 13 residues. The CDR3 loop reads CSVVPGGTYEQYF. CDR3 DNA sequence: TGCAGCGTTGTTCCAGGGGGAACCTACGAGCAGTACTTC.

This clone appeared a single time. V is TRBV28 and J is TRBJ1-3; D gene unclear. The CDR3 totals 15 residues. The germline CDR1 and CDR2 sequences are MDHEN and SYDVKM. V lost 1 base to trimming and J lost 2 bases, with 9 bases between them. Here the CDR3 reads CASSLFWGAGNTIYF. The CDR3 bases are TGTGCCAGCAGTTTATTTTGGGGAGCTGGAAACACCATATATTTT. The full variable domain, rest sourced from reference TRBV28 and TRBJ1-3, is DVKVTQSSRYLVKRTGEKVFLECVQDMDHENMFWYRQDPGLGLRLIYFSYDVKMKEKGDIPEGYSVSREKKERFSLILESASTNQTSMYLCASSLFWGAGNTIYFGEGSWLTVV.

The gene calls are TRBV4-3 and TRBJ2-4; 9 positions agree with TRBD2. After removal of 1 base from V and 2 bases from J, the junction contained 3 bases not matched to a gene. Germline loops: CDR1 LGHNA, CDR2 YSLEER. This CDR3 contains 16 residues. CDR3 region: CASSQVSGGSKNIQYF. CDR3 nucleotide sequence: TGCGCCAGCAGCCAAGTTAGCGGGGGCTCCAAAAACATTCAGTACTTC.